Below, 3 T cell receptor beta chains from the same sample are listed, as sequenced in a study of OX40 agonist ivuxolimab in advanced cancers. The method was immunoSEQ multiplex PCR; TCRdb's version includes in-frame clones alone and lacks a portion of them. The table records fewer than 85,000 clones, roughly 80% of them present only once. Sample: CD4+ or CD8+ T cells sorted from blood, taken in a trial of the OX40 agonist ivuxolimab. The receptors shown here come from an adult with an advanced solid tumor such as melanoma, head and neck, liver or kidney cancer.

The chain couples TRBV28 to TRBJ2-5; possible D gene TRBD2, 5 bases. V shed 8 bases and J shed 2 bases, with 9 bases lying between them. The CDR3 is 12 residues long. Germline V CDR1 and CDR2: MDHEN, SYDVKM. This chain's CDR3 is CASGLTQETQYF. Here the CDR3 DNA reads TGTGCCAGCGGACTCACACAAGAGACCCAGTACTTC.

The rearrangement joins TRBV7-2 to TRBJ2-3, with a weak D call TRBD2 (6 bases). The germline V gene encodes CDR1 SGHTA and CDR2 FQGNSA. The CDR3 sequence is 16 residues long. Trimming shortened V by 2 bases and J by 0 bases, and 12 bases separated the two germline ends. The CDR3 DNA is TGTGCCAGCAGCTTATACGGCCTAGCGAGCACAGATACGCAGTATTTT. This codes for CASSLYGLASTDTQYF.

V is TRBV2 and J is TRBJ1-4, with a possible D match to TRBD1 (6 bases). Trimming pared 8 bases from V and 1 base from J, leaving 17 bases between. Germline values: CDR1 SNHLY, CDR2 FYNNEI. This CDR3 spans 16 amino acids. This CDR3 reads CASLARRGGTNEKLFF. CDR3 nucleotide sequence: TGTGCCAGCTTGGCCAGAAGAGGGGGAACTAATGAAAAACTGTTTTTT. Full variable domain (remainder filled in from reference TRBV2 and TRBJ1-4): EPEVTQTPSHQVTQMGQEVILRCVPISNHLYFYWYRQILGQKVEFLVSFYNNEISEKSEIFDDQFSVERPDGSNFTLKIRSTKLEDSAMYFCASLARRGGTNEKLFFGSGTQLSVL.